This T cell receptor beta chain was sequenced for a study of blood T cell repertoires in COVID-19. Study-level background: COVID-19 samples collected from the United States, Italy and Spain covered acute and convalescent phases. T cells, B-cell-depleted T cells, or PBMCs provided the cDNA or gDNA that served as material.

The germline gives CDR1 SGHVS, CDR2 FNYEAQ. The CDR3 contains 15 residues. V was pared by 1 base and J by 2 bases, with 8 bases between. In the original processing: The authors estimated nucleated cell counts from reference gene primer amplification. Using immunoSEQ multiplex PCR, the repertoire was profiled, and TCRdb retains in-frame clones only, with some absent. V and J calls and clone size are as listed in that table; D and trimming were resolved from the DNA. The sample shows around 69,000 clones, roughly 81% of them seen only once. This chain links TRBV7-6 with TRBJ2-2; the D gene is possibly TRBD2 (6 bases). The sequence was collected from a woman in her 70s with acute or convalescent COVID-19. Sequenced material: peripheral blood. CDR3 nucleotides: TGTGCCAGCAGCTTAGTGGGAGGTAACACCGGGGAGCTGTTTTTT. It codes for CASSLVGGNTGELFF.